Listed below are T cell receptor beta chains from one sample, sequenced in a study of cytomegalovirus exposure and HLA in healthy donors. Repertoires were generated with immunoSEQ multiplex PCR, while TCRdb's copy carries only in-frame clones and drops some. The sample includes some 150,000 clones, roughly 80% of them seen just once. The sample taken for sequencing was PBMCs. The receptors were sampled from a man over 45 in good health and CMV-seropositive. Both conserved end residues are trimmed from each CDR3. Each record gives: V gene, J gene, D gene, CDR3 protein. A D gene is named only where the DNA matches it firmly.

V: TRBV7-2; J: TRBJ2-1; D: TRBD2; CDR3: ASSLHGGGIVNEQF
V: TRBV9; J: TRBJ1-6; D: TRBD1; CDR3: ASGTGLYNSPLH
V: TRBV18; J: TRBJ2-1; D: TRBD2; CDR3: ASSPFGGNEQF
V: TRBV6-5; J: TRBJ2-7; D: NA; CDR3: ASSFGGLSYEQY
V: TRBV28; J: TRBJ2-2; D: TRBD1; CDR3: ASGTGGHTGELF
V: TRBV9; J: TRBJ2-7; D: TRBD2; CDR3: ASSVDGSGTYEQY
V: TRBV7-2; J: TRBJ2-5; D: NA; CDR3: ASSPRYRATQETQY
V: TRBV5-1; J: TRBJ2-2; D: TRBD2; CDR3: ASTISGRAAGELF
V: TRBV5-1; J: TRBJ2-3; D: TRBD2; CDR3: ASSLGTSGGDTQY
V: TRBV27; J: TRBJ2-3; D: NA; CDR3: ASSLLAGLADTQY
V: TRBV6-4; J: TRBJ2-1; D: NA; CDR3: ASSVDGDNEQF
V: TRBV28; J: TRBJ1-2; D: TRBD1; CDR3: ASSSITGVWGYT
V: TRBV7-2; J: TRBJ1-2; D: TRBD1; CDR3: ASSQQGTYGYT
V: TRBV30; J: TRBJ2-1; D: NA; CDR3: ASRTRASYNEQF
V: TRBV5-1; J: TRBJ1-1; D: NA; CDR3: ASSLPDRENTEAF
V: TRBV6-1; J: TRBJ2-5; D: TRBD1; CDR3: ASSESFRGGAGETQY
V: TRBV5-5; J: TRBJ1-5; D: TRBD1; CDR3: ASSSGTGSNQPQH
V: TRBV11-3; J: TRBJ2-2; D: TRBD2; CDR3: ASSSSGSGTGELF
V: TRBV28; J: TRBJ1-4; D: TRBD1; CDR3: ASSTSQTGGFEKLF
V: TRBV7-8; J: TRBJ1-4; D: NA; CDR3: ASSWGRRTNEKLF
V: TRBV9; J: TRBJ2-1; D: NA; CDR3: ASSDRERGGYNEQF
V: TRBV18; J: TRBJ2-1; D: TRBD2; CDR3: ASSTGLPNYNEQF
V: TRBV15; J: TRBJ1-3; D: NA; CDR3: ATSSRAGVGGNTIY
V: TRBV19; J: TRBJ2-3; D: NA; CDR3: ASSLPGQITDTQY
V: TRBV5-1; J: TRBJ1-1; D: NA; CDR3: ASSLAGREGSEAF
V: TRBV2; J: TRBJ2-3; D: TRBD2; CDR3: ASKLASHTDTQY
V: TRBV13; J: TRBJ2-1; D: NA; CDR3: ASSEGGLSYNEQF
V: TRBV6-1; J: TRBJ1-2; D: NA; CDR3: ASRDSGEYGYT
V: TRBV7-2; J: TRBJ2-1; D: TRBD2; CDR3: ASSSLAGAKNEQF
V: TRBV4-3; J: TRBJ2-5; D: TRBD2; CDR3: ASSLGLGEETQY
V: TRBV28; J: TRBJ1-5; D: NA; CDR3: ASSSTGKFYSNQPQH
V: TRBV18; J: TRBJ1-2; D: TRBD1; CDR3: ASADRNYGYT
V: TRBV7-9; J: TRBJ2-6; D: NA; CDR3: ASSEQGASGANVLT
V: TRBV29-1; J: TRBJ2-2; D: NA; CDR3: SVELSSPGFPGELF
V: TRBV9; J: TRBJ2-5; D: NA; CDR3: ASSARSATYQETQY
V: TRBV11-1; J: TRBJ2-1; D: TRBD1; CDR3: ASTPWGQGGNEQF
V: TRBV25-1; J: TRBJ2-7; D: NA; CDR3: ASSVTVYEQY
V: TRBV14; J: TRBJ1-2; D: NA; CDR3: ASSQDHGGYGYT
V: TRBV28; J: TRBJ1-1; D: TRBD1; CDR3: ASSLGQVTEAF
V: TRBV28; J: TRBJ2-1; D: TRBD2; CDR3: ASRGLAEHNEQF
V: TRBV5-1; J: TRBJ2-6; D: TRBD2; CDR3: ASSLAKGGALFSSGANVLT
V: TRBV27; J: TRBJ2-5; D: NA; CDR3: ASSPEVGWEQETQY
V: TRBV29-1; J: TRBJ1-3; D: NA; CDR3: SVEEYGNTIY
V: TRBV7-6; J: TRBJ2-7; D: TRBD2; CDR3: ASSLAKGLTYEQY
V: TRBV29-1; J: TRBJ1-2; D: TRBD1; CDR3: SVLTGELGYT
V: TRBV7-9; J: TRBJ2-7; D: NA; CDR3: ASSLRQATYEQY
V: TRBV6-6; J: TRBJ2-7; D: TRBD1; CDR3: ASSYPGQHPYEQY
V: TRBV18; J: TRBJ2-1; D: TRBD1; CDR3: ASSPTAGGAGNEQF
V: TRBV7-3; J: TRBJ2-6; D: NA; CDR3: ASSRDNSGANVLT